The sequence of this TCR beta chain was determined in a study of T-cell memory formation after mild COVID-19. A 5'RACE reaction primed in the constant segment made cDNA libraries of TCR alpha and TCR beta, and these carried sample barcodes and UMIs. TCRdb re-called the 5' RACE reads with MiXCR, one entry per CDR3 protein. The sample consists of around 320,000 distinct CDR3 sequences, over 11% of them appearing once. CDR3 length: 15 residues. V dropped 3 bases and J dropped 3 bases, with 15 bases sitting between them. Per germline, CDR1 DFQATT and CDR2 SNEGSKA (reference sequence). In this sample, this clonotype turned up a few times. Its antigen remains unidentified. Notes on the study in general: Nothing confirmed that second-wave clones peaking on day 37 were specific for SARS-CoV-2. Memory from before infection featured some responding clones, which suggests cross-reactive memory joined. Mostly located in CM and EM were contracting CD4+ clones, with contracting CD8+ clones located in EMRA.

This sequence originates from a man between 18 and 29 years old who had mild COVID-19 (a few samples of this study predate the infection). Cell type and time point are not known. V and J are TRBV20-1 and TRBJ2-1; TRBD1 might be the D (5 bases). The material sequenced was PBMCs or a T cell subset sorted from them (not recorded which). In DNA form, the CDR3 reads TGCAGTGCTAGGGGGCGGCAGACCGTCTACAATGAGCAGTTCTTC. Translating it yields CSARGRQTVYNEQFF.